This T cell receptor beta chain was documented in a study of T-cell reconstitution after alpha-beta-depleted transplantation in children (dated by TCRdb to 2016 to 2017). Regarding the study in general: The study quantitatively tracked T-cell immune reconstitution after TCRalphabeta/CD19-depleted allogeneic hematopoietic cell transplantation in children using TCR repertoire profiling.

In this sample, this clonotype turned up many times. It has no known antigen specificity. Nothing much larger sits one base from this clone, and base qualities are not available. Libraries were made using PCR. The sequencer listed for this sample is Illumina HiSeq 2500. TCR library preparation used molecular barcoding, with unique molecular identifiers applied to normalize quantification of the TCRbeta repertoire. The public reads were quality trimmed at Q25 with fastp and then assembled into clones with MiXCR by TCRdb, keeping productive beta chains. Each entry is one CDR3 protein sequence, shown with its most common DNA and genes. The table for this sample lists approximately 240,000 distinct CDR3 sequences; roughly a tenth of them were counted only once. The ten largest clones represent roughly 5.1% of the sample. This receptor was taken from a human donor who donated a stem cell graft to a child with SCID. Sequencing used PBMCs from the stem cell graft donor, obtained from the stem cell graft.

The nucleotide sequence is TGTGCCAGCAGTTACTCGGGACAGGTCTATGGCTACACCTTC. It codes for CASSYSGQVYGYTF. This receptor chain uses TRBV6-5 and TRBJ1-2; 8 nucleotides in the junction match TRBD1. The V end gives up 0 bases and the J end 4 bases, leaving 1 base in the junction not matched to a gene. Taken from cysteine to phenylalanine, the CDR3 has 14 residues. Solely the CDR3 DNA is kept, with 42 bases framed from the first base. Via the germline V gene, CDR1 is MNHEY and CDR2 SVGAGI.